The 21 T cell receptor beta chains in this list originate from one sample, sequenced in a study of T-cell memory formation after mild COVID-19. TCRdb re-called the 5' RACE reads through MiXCR, storing one row per CDR3 protein. There are a few hundred thousand distinct CDR3 sequences in the sample; around 21% occur only once, and around 12% lies in the top ten. Sequenced sample: PBMCs or a T cell subset sorted from them (not recorded which). The receptors come from an adult woman who had mild COVID-19 (a few samples of this study predate the infection). Cell type and time point are not known.

Written as DNA, the CDR3 is TGCAGTGCTCCGACCGGGACAGGCTCCTACGAGCAGTACTTC. This gives the protein CSAPTGTGSYEQYF. V gene TRBV20-1 combines with J gene TRBJ2-7; 8 nucleotides line up with TRBD1. The germline gives CDR1 DFQATT, CDR2 SNEGSKA (reference sequence). Unmatched junction bases numbered 6, after V lost 5 bases and J lost 0 bases. The CDR3 extends over 14 amino acids.

This chain joins TRBV2 and TRBJ2-5, with D perhaps TRBD2 (6 bases). Between the trimmed V and J ends, which lost 6 bases and 5 bases, there was a span of 10 bases. Germline V lookup: CDR1 SNHLY, CDR2 FYNNEI. CDR3 length: 12 amino acids. CDR3 nucleotide sequence: TGTGCCAGCAGCGCAGGAGGGGAGACCCAGTACTTC. As protein: CASSAGGETQYF.

The rearrangement links TRBV5-6 to TRBJ2-1; a possible D gene is TRBD2 (5 bases). This CDR3 contains 14 residues. V was pared by 4 bases and J by 3 bases, with 11 bases between. Germline V gene lookup returns CDR1 SGHDT and CDR2 YYEEEE. The CDR3 bases are TGTGCCAGCAGCCTGAGGGCAGGCTACAATGAGCAGTTCTTC. As protein: CASSLRAGYNEQFF.

This clonotype turned up a few times. J is TRBJ2-7 and V is TRBV10-3; D remains ambiguous. Trimming shortened V by 3 bases and J by 0 bases, and 21 bases separated the two germline ends. This CDR3 contains 18 residues. Germline-derived CDR1 and CDR2 are ENHRY and SYGVKD. The CDR3 sequence is CAISDPSARLRSSYEQYF. In DNA, the CDR3 is TGTGCCATCAGTGACCCGAGCGCCAGGTTGCGAAGCTCCTACGAGCAGTACTTC.

V and J are TRBV20-1 and TRBJ1-1; D not resolved. Germline lookup yields CDR1 DFQATT and CDR2 SNEGSKA (reference sequence). Deletions cut 1 base from V and 0 bases from J, with 9 bases between. The CDR3 loop spans 14 amino acids. CDR3 loop: CSARVRAMNTEAFF. CDR3 DNA: TGCAGTGCTAGAGTGCGCGCCATGAACACTGAAGCTTTCTTT.

The rearrangement joins TRBV6-2 or TRBV6-3 to TRBJ1-5; D call uncertain. Trimming took off 8 bases at V and 0 bases at J, with 14 bases between the two ends. Germline V gene data show CDR1 as MNHEY and CDR2 as SVGEGT. The CDR3 has 15 residues. The CDR3 nucleotides read TGTGCCAGCCGATCCCCAGGCGGTAGCAATCAGCCCCAGCATTTT. It yields the protein CASRSPGGSNQPQHF.

This clonotype was counted a few times. V is TRBV3-1 and J is TRBJ1-1; the D is unclear. CDR3 length equals 15 residues. Trimming pared 2 bases from V and 0 bases from J, leaving 10 bases between. CDR1 and CDR2 from the germline V gene are LGHDT and YNNKEL (reference sequence). CDR3 residues: CASSQHSGMNTEAFF. CDR3 nucleotide sequence: TGTGCCAGCAGCCAACACAGCGGCATGAACACTGAAGCTTTCTTT.

This clonotype has a handful of counts. CDR3 region: CASSLKMGQGVGEQFF. The CDR3 DNA sequence: TGTGCCAGCAGCTTAAAAATGGGACAGGGGGTGGGTGAGCAGTTCTTC. V is TRBV7-3 and J is TRBJ2-1; 11 bases are shared with TRBD1. CDR1 is SGHTA, CDR2 FQGTGA, per germline. CDR3 length equals 16 residues. The V segment lost 1 base and the J segment 9 bases; nucleotides outside the gene matches: 8.

The chain joins TRBV4-1 to TRBJ1-2, with D uncertain. Germline V lookup: CDR1 MGHRA, CDR2 YSYEKL. CDR3 length: 16 amino acids. Trimming shortened V by 1 base and J by 1 base, and 13 bases separated the two germline ends. For the CDR3, the DNA is TGCGCCAGCAGCCAAGCCCTCGGACGCTTTAACTATGGCTACACCTTC. It specifies CASSQALGRFNYGYTF.

This clonotype was counted a few times. The chain uses TRBV7-2 and TRBJ2-5; D unresolved. The CDR3 runs 11 residues. In germline, CDR1 is SGHTA, CDR2 FQGNSA. The V end was cut by 4 bases, the J end by 9 bases, with 9 bases between. CDR3 region: CASSSRGPQYF. The CDR3 DNA reads TGTGCCAGCAGCTCCCGTGGTCCCCAGTACTTC.

The chain uses TRBV20-1 and TRBJ1-3; D not resolved. This CDR3 region has 14 residues. CDR1 DFQATT and CDR2 SNEGSKA come from the germline V gene (reference sequence). Trimming removed 3 bases at V and 2 bases at J, with 11 bases between. CDR3 nucleotides: TGCAGTGCTAGCGAGTGGGCGCCTGGAAACACCATATATTTT. It translates to CSASEWAPGNTIYF.

This clonotype showed up just a few times. The CDR3 DNA reads TGTGCCAGCAGCTTAGAGGTCCTAGCGGGAGGGCCGACAGATACGCAGTATTTT. Translation gives CASSLEVLAGGPTDTQYF. The chain uses TRBV11-3 and TRBJ2-3, with 12 bases identical to TRBD2. V lost 0 bases, J lost 3 bases, and 7 bases stayed unmatched. The CDR3 runs to 18 residues. From germline, CDR1 is SGHNT and CDR2 YENEEA.

The chain employs TRBV6-5 and TRBJ2-7; D is ambiguous. The length of the CDR3 is 13 residues. The germline CDR1 and CDR2 sequences are MNHEY and SVGAGI. The V end lost 4 bases, the J end lost 1 base, and 8 bases lay between the germline ends. The CDR3 bases are TGTGCCAGCAGTTCCCGCAATTCCTACGAGCAGTACTTC. It specifies CASSSRNSYEQYF.

The chain recombines TRBV29-1 with TRBJ2-2; 9 bases agree with TRBD1. V dropped 6 bases and J dropped 4; count of bases not matched to a gene: 18. The CDR3 extends over 18 amino acids. Germline V gene lookup returns CDR1 SQVTM and CDR2 ANQGSEA. The CDR3 region is CSVELRDRAYSSTGELFF. The CDR3, as DNA: TGCAGCGTGGAGCTCCGGGACAGGGCTTATTCTTCCACCGGGGAGCTGTTTTTT.

The gene calls are TRBV6-5 and TRBJ2-2; no clear D gene. V was clipped by 5 bases and J by 6 bases, with 10 bases between them. In germline, CDR1 is MNHEY, CDR2 SVGAGI. The CDR3 runs 13 residues. The CDR3 region is CASSLDSSGELFF. CDR3 DNA: TGTGCCAGCAGTCTAGATTCTTCCGGGGAGCTGTTTTTT.

CDR3 DNA sequence: TGTGCCAGCAGTCCGGGGGGCTACAGTGCAACTAATGAAAAACTGTTTTTT. This encodes CASSPGGYSATNEKLFF. This chain uses TRBV12-3 or TRBV12-4 with TRBJ1-4; tentative D call: TRBD1 (6 bases). This CDR3 region has 17 residues. V shed 5 bases and J shed 0 bases, with 16 bases lying between them.

The chain carries TRBV18 and TRBJ1-1, with D tentatively TRBD1 (5 bases). Looked up from germline, CDR1 is KGHSH and CDR2 is LQKENI. The CDR3 length is 16 residues. V was trimmed by 3 bases and J by 6 bases, leaving 20 bases between them. The CDR3 region is CASSPGPPASHSEAFF. For the CDR3, the DNA is TGTGCCAGCTCACCGGGACCTCCCGCGTCACACTCTGAAGCTTTCTTT.

This clonotype was recorded a few times. The genes are TRBV4-2 and TRBJ2-1; unclear D gene. V lost 3 bases and J lost 5, with 11 bases in between. CDR1 and CDR2 (germline): LGHNA, YNFKEQ. CDR3 size: 14 residues. The CDR3 loop reads CASSQIWEDNEQFF. CDR3 bases: TGTGCCAGCAGCCAGATTTGGGAAGACAATGAGCAGTTCTTC.

This clonotype has a handful of counts. The chain carries TRBV9 and TRBJ2-1; TRBD2 matches 10 bases. This CDR3 comprises 15 residues. CDR1 SGDLS and CDR2 YYNGEE come from the germline V gene. Unmatched junction bases numbered 4, after V lost 3 bases and J lost 4 bases. The CDR3 here is CASSDGLAEYNEQFF. CDR3 sequence (DNA): TGTGCCAGCAGCGATGGACTAGCGGAGTACAATGAGCAGTTCTTC.

The V call is TRBV12-3 or TRBV12-4, the J call TRBJ1-1; D is undetermined. Between the trimmed V and J ends, which lost 1 base and 5 bases, there was a span of 11 bases. This CDR3 has 14 residues. The chain's CDR3 is CASSLGPERTEAFF. CDR3 coding DNA: TGTGCCAGCAGTTTAGGCCCGGAGAGGACTGAAGCTTTCTTT.

The V and J genes are TRBV6-5 and TRBJ1-2; D not resolved. Germline-derived CDR1 and CDR2 are MNHEY and SVGAGI. CDR3 length equals 12 residues. Between the trimmed V and J ends, which lost 6 bases and 8 bases, there was a span of 13 bases. The CDR3 is CASSGRPDGYTF. The CDR3 DNA follows: TGTGCCAGCAGCGGACGGCCGGACGGCTACACCTTC.